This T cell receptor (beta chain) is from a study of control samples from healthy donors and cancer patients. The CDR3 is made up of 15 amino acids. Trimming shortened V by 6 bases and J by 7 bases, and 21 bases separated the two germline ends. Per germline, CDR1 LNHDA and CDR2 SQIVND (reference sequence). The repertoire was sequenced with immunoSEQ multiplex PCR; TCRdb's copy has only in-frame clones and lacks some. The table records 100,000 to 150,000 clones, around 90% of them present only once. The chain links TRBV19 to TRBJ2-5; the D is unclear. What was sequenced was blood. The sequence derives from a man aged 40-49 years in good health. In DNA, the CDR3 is TGTGCCAGTAGCCCACGGGCTCCCACCGGCGGGACCCAGTACTTC. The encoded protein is CASSPRAPTGGTQYF.